This T cell receptor (beta chain) was sequenced during a study of control samples from healthy donors and cancer patients (dated by TCRdb to about 2020). As for this clone: This receptor's antigen is unknown. Base qualities are not provided; no much larger clone lies one nucleotide away.

The library was built by means of the immunoSEQ multiplex PCR assay. Imported from immuneACCESS, the table was reduced by TCRdb to in-frame sequences with V and J called. These copies leave out some clones; in studies compared against another copy, an unresolved V gene accounts for under half, and the cause of the remainder is not known. Here the sample has approximately 82,000 clones; around 87% occur a single time. 20% of the sample comes from the top ten. The CDR3, cysteine through phenylalanine, is 14 amino acids long. CDR3 DNA only is kept here, 42 bases in frame from base 1. Taken from the germline V gene, the CDR1 and CDR2 loops are SNHLY and FYNNEI. V ends up 8 bases short and J 4 bases short, with an unmatched junction base count of 9.

The receptor was derived from a man aged 45 to 65 in good health. Input material: blood. The V and J genes are TRBV2 and TRBJ2-7; TRBD1 aligns with 9 central bases. The CDR3 reads as follows: CASLITGGSYEQYF. The sequenced DNA is TGTGCCAGCCTAATCACAGGGGGCTCGTACGAGCAGTACTTC.